This T cell receptor beta chain was retrieved from a study of control samples from healthy donors and cancer patients. The V end lost 3 bases, the J end lost 8 bases, and 16 bases lay between the germline ends. CDR1 and CDR2 (germline): KGHSH, LQKENI. The CDR3 runs 15 residues. Assay: immunoSEQ multiplex PCR; the TCRdb copy retains only in-frame clones and omits some. The sample consists of about 65,000 clones, around nine tenths of them appearing once. Sequencing was carried out using PBMCs. The rearrangement links TRBV18 to TRBJ1-4; D is perhaps TRBD1 (6 bases). This receptor was obtained from a woman aged 45-65 years with colorectal cancer. DNA of the CDR3: TGTGCCAGCTCACCCCGGGGAGGGGGTCAGGAAAAACTGTTTTTT. Amino acids: CASSPRGGGQEKLFF.